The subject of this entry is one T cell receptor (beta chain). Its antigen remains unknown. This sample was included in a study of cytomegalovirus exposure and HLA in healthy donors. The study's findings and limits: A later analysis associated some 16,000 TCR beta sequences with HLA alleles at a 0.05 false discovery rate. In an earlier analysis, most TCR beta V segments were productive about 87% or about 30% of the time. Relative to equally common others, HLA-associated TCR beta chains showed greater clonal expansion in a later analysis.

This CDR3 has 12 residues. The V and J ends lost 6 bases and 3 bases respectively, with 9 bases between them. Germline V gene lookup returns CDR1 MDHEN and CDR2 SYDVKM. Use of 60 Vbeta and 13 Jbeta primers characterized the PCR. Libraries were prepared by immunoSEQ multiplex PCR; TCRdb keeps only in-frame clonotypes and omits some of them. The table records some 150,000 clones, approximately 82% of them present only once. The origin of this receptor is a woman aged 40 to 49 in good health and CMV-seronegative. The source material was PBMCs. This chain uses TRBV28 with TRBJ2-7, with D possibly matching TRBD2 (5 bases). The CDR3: CASSGVIYEQYF. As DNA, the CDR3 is TGTGCCAGCAGCGGGGTTATCTACGAGCAGTACTTC. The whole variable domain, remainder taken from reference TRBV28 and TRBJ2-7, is DVKVTQSSRYLVKRTGEKVFLECVQDMDHENMFWYRQDPGLGLRLIYFSYDVKMKEKGDIPEGYSVSREKKERFSLILESASTNQTSMYLCASSGVIYEQYFGPGTRLTVT.